The next 20 T cell receptor beta chains were all read from a single sample in a study of shared clonotypes between healthy human individuals. The table came from immunoSEQ multiplex PCR; TCRdb's copy has only in-frame clones and leaves some out. The sample includes roughly 2,500,000 clones, 80% to 95% seen only once; the top ten take 0.36%. Sample: naive CD4+ T cells from PBMCs. The sample's subset: CD45RA+ positively selected. Receptors originate from a man aged 18 to 35 in good health. Some clones in this sample may be carry-over from other donors' samples.

This chain joins TRBV27 and TRBJ2-3; D remains unclear. CDR3 length: 12 amino acids. V was trimmed by 4 bases and J by 6 bases, leaving 8 bases between them. The V gene's germline CDR1 is MNHEY and CDR2 SMNVEV (reference sequence). For the CDR3, the DNA is TGTGCCAGCAGTTATCGGCGGGATACGCAGTATTTT. It is translated as CASSYRRDTQYF.

Turning to this clone: Within the sample, other DNA sequences also encode this same CDR3. The chain recombines TRBV28 with TRBJ1-2; D unclear. Germline CDR1 MDHEN, CDR2 SYDVKM. The CDR3 consists of 12 residues. V shed 3 bases and J shed 3 bases, with 5 bases lying between them. Here the CDR3 reads CASSLNDYGYTF. CDR3 nucleotides: TGTGCCAGCAGTTTGAACGACTATGGCTACACCTTC.

The chain joins TRBV5-4 to TRBJ2-3, with TRBD2 matching over 9 bases. The CDR3 consists of 16 residues. Germline V gives CDR1 SGHNT, CDR2 YYREEE (reference sequence). The ends lost 1 base at V and 2 bases at J; junction bases unmatched: 5. The CDR3 region is CASSLRLAGSTDTQYF. CDR3 bases: TGTGCCAGCAGCTTGCGGCTAGCGGGATCCACAGATACGCAGTATTTT. The full variable domain, rest sourced from reference TRBV5-4 and TRBJ2-3, is ETGVTQSPTHLIKTRGQQVTLRCSSQSGHNTVSWYQQALGQGPQFIFQYYREEENGRGNFPPRFSGLQFPNYSSELNVNALELDDSALYLCASSLRLAGSTDTQYFGPGTRLTVL.

The V and J genes are TRBV5-1 and TRBJ2-5, with D unresolved. V lost 3 bases and J 4 bases, leaving 13 bases between the germline ends. This CDR3 has 14 amino acids. From germline, CDR1 is SGHRS and CDR2 YFSETQ. CDR3 DNA sequence: TGCGCCAGCAGCTCCGACGCAAGGTCAGAGACCCAGTACTTC. Its protein is CASSSDARSETQYF.

In the case of this clone: Other nucleotide sequences in the sample specify the same CDR3. This chain links TRBV2 with TRBJ1-1; D ambiguous. Trimming removed 4 bases from V and 1 base from J, with 7 bases in between. The length of the CDR3 is 13 residues. The germline gives CDR1 SNHLY, CDR2 FYNNEI. The CDR3 bases are TGTGCCAGCAGTGGGGCGGGGAACACTGAAGCTTTCTTT. Translation gives CASSGAGNTEAFF.

The chain carries TRBV4-3 and TRBJ1-2; D remains ambiguous. The CDR3 totals 15 residues. Per germline, CDR1 LGHNA and CDR2 YSLEER. With 3 bases removed from V and 6 bases from J, the gap between germline ends came to 17 bases. CDR3 amino acids: CASSHPGLGVDGYTF. The CDR3 DNA reads as TGCGCCAGCAGCCACCCTGGGTTGGGTGTCGATGGCTACACCTTC.

The rearrangement links TRBV10-3 to TRBJ2-5, with a tentative D call TRBD1 (6 bases). Trimming pared 7 bases from V and 5 bases from J, leaving 14 bases between. The CDR3 is made up of 13 amino acids. Germline-derived CDR1 and CDR2 are ENHRY and SYGVKD. The CDR3 DNA reads as TGTGCCATCAAAACGGCAGGGGCGGAGACCCAGTACTTC. Residues: CAIKTAGAETQYF.

This chain links TRBV5-1 with TRBJ1-1, with D tentatively TRBD1 (6 bases). The CDR3 runs 14 residues. Trimming pared 1 base from V and 7 bases from J, leaving 14 bases between. Germline CDR1 is SGHRS and CDR2 is YFSETQ. In nucleotides, the CDR3 is TGCGCCAGCAGCTTGTCGCCAGGGGCTAATGAAGCTTTCTTT. It is translated as CASSLSPGANEAFF.

This clone was seen only once. V is TRBV30 and J is TRBJ2-2, with unresolved D. V was cut by 2 bases and J by 4 bases, with 11 bases left in between. The CDR3 runs 14 residues. In germline, CDR1 is GTSNPN, CDR2 SVGIG (reference sequence). The DNA of the CDR3 is TGTGCCTGGAGTCCTCTAGGGCCCACCGGGGAGCTGTTTTTT. Translating it yields CAWSPLGPTGELFF. The entire variable domain, with the rest obtained from reference TRBV30 and TRBJ2-2, is as follows: SQTIHQWPATLVQPVGSPLSLECTVEGTSNPNLYWYRQAAGRGLQLLFYSVGIGQISSEVPQNLSASRPQDRQFILSSKKLLLSDSGFYLCAWSPLGPTGELFFGEGSRLTVL.

For this clone: Within the sample, other DNA sequences also encode this same CDR3. The V and J genes are TRBV18 and TRBJ2-1, with 9 bases matching TRBD1. CDR1 KGHSH and CDR2 LQKENI come from the germline V gene. With 1 base clipped from V and 6 bases from J, the junction kept 1 base outside the gene matches. CDR3 size: 14 residues. In nucleotides, the CDR3 is TGTGCCAGCTCACCACTGACAGGGGGCAATGAGCAGTTCTTC. This translates into CASSPLTGGNEQFF.

Details on this clone: The same CDR3 is also encoded by other DNA sequences in this sample. V gene TRBV9 combines with J gene TRBJ2-1; TRBD1 aligns across 9 bases. Germline V gene data show CDR1 as SGDLS and CDR2 as YYNGEE. V lost 3 bases to trimming and J lost 7 bases; unmatched junction nucleotides: 5. The CDR3 runs 14 residues. The CDR3 here is CASSAGQGSNEQFF. CDR3 nucleotides: TGTGCCAGCAGCGCGGGACAGGGTAGTAATGAGCAGTTCTTC.

In DNA, the CDR3 is TGCGCCAGCAGCCAAGATCCGGCAGGTACGCAGTATTTT. As protein: CASSQDPAGTQYF. The chain has TRBV4-3 and TRBJ2-3; unclear D gene. Trimming cost V 0 bases and J 8 bases, with 9 bases left between them. The CDR3 runs 13 residues. In germline, CDR1 is LGHNA, CDR2 YSLEER.

This rearrangement joins TRBV7-9 to TRBJ2-5, with 7 nucleotides matching TRBD2. This CDR3 contains 15 residues. Germline values: CDR1 SEHNR, CDR2 FQNEAQ (reference sequence). Trimming took 6 bases from V and 1 from J; bases not matched to a gene: 8. The CDR3 region has the DNA TGTGCCAGCAGAAGGGCCCCGGGGGGCCAAGAGACCCAGTACTTC. Amino acid sequence: CASRRAPGGQETQYF.

Remarks on this clone: This sample includes further DNA sequences coding for the same CDR3. The rearrangement links TRBV9 to TRBJ1-5; 12 positions match TRBD1. The CDR3 is 15 residues long. In germline, CDR1 is SGDLS, CDR2 YYNGEE. Trimming removed 3 bases from V and 6 bases from J; junction bases left unmatched: 4. CDR3 in amino acids: CASSAGQGAGQPQHF. The CDR3 DNA reads as TGTGCCAGCAGCGCGGGACAGGGGGCCGGTCAGCCCCAGCATTTT.

Written as DNA, the CDR3 is TGTGCCAGCAGCTCCGGTCCGTCCCGGGAGACCCAGTACTTC. Protein sequence: CASSSGPSRETQYF. This sequence joins TRBV7-2 and TRBJ2-5; D gene uncertain. The CDR3 consists of 14 residues. V dropped 4 bases and J dropped 5 bases, with 14 bases sitting between them. Germline V gene data show CDR1 as SGHTA and CDR2 as FQGNSA.

The V and J genes are TRBV5-6 and TRBJ2-7, with a possible D match to TRBD2 (5 bases). V dropped 4 bases and J dropped 6 bases, with 14 bases sitting between them. Germline loops: CDR1 SGHDT, CDR2 YYEEEE. The CDR3 has 13 residues. In DNA form, the CDR3 reads TGTGCCAGCAGCCCCAGACCGGGGAGCGAGCAGTACTTC. Translated: CASSPRPGSEQYF. Drawing the rest from reference TRBV5-6 and TRBJ2-7, the complete variable domain is DAGVTQSPTHLIKTRGQQVTLRCSPKSGHDTVSWYQQALGQGPQFIFQYYEEEERQRGNFPDRFSGHQFPNYSSELNVNALLLGDSALYLCASSPRPGSEQYFGPGTRLTVT.

This chain connects TRBV7-2 to TRBJ1-4; D perhaps matches TRBD1 (5 bases). This CDR3 spans 14 amino acids. CDR1 and CDR2 (germline): SGHTA, FQGNSA. V lost 3 bases and J 8 bases, leaving 13 bases between the germline ends. As DNA, the CDR3 is TGTGCCAGCAGCTTCGGGCAGGGTGAGGAAAAACTGTTTTTT. Translating it yields CASSFGQGEEKLFF. Complete variable domain (other parts from reference TRBV7-2 and TRBJ1-4): GAGVSQSPSNKVTEKGKDVELRCDPISGHTALYWYRQSLGQGLEFLIYFQGNSAPDKSGLPSDRFSAERTGGSVSTLTIQRTQQEDSAVYLCASSFGQGEEKLFFGSGTQLSVL.

The V call is TRBV28, the J call TRBJ1-2; D remains ambiguous. In germline, CDR1 is MDHEN, CDR2 SYDVKM. This CDR3 is 14 amino acids long. Trimming removed 7 bases from V and 0 bases from J, with 12 bases in between. CDR3 coding DNA: TGTGCCAGCAACCTAGACGCGGCTAACTATGGCTACACCTTC. Translating gives CASNLDAANYGYTF.

This clone was counted once. This rearrangement joins TRBV7-3 to TRBJ2-7, with D possibly being TRBD1 (5 bases). Germline V gene data show CDR1 as SGHTA and CDR2 as FQGTGA. V lost 4 bases to trimming and J lost 0 bases, with 13 bases between them. This CDR3 contains 15 residues. CDR3 nucleotide sequence: TGTGCCAGCAGCTCCAAGGGCAGGGCCTCCTACGAGCAGTACTTC. It encodes CASSSKGRASYEQYF.

The rearrangement uses TRBV10-3 and TRBJ2-2, with TRBD1 matching over 8 bases. Germline CDR1 is ENHRY and CDR2 is SYGVKD. J lost 1 base, V lost 8 bases, and 6 bases had no gene match. This CDR3 has 15 residues. CDR3: CAIRPDRGNTGELFF. DNA of the CDR3: TGTGCCATCCGACCAGACAGGGGGAACACCGGGGAGCTGTTTTTT.